Listed here is a single T cell receptor (beta chain). How the authors handled the data: Amplification from reference gene primers served as the basis for estimated nucleated cell counts. Measured with immunoSEQ multiplex PCR; TCRdb has only the in-frame clones, and not every one. From that table come the V and J calls and clone size; the DNA was used to work out D and trimming. The data hold approximately 390,000 clones, with around 89% observed a single time. This CDR3 comprises 16 residues. V lost 0 bases to trimming and J lost 5 bases; unmatched junction nucleotides: 5. The germline CDR1 and CDR2 sequences are MNHEY and SVGAGI. The sample belongs to a study of blood T cell repertoires in COVID-19. The overall study: Samples of COVID-19 (acute and convalescent) were obtained from the United States, Italy and Spain.

The sample consisted of peripheral blood. This receptor was obtained from a man between 18 and 35 years old with active or convalescent COVID-19. V is TRBV6-5 and J is TRBJ1-5; 9 bases align to TRBD1. For the CDR3, the DNA is TGTGCCAGCAGTTACTCGACCGGGACAGGGTATCAGCCCCAGCATTTT. Amino acids: CASSYSTGTGYQPQHF.